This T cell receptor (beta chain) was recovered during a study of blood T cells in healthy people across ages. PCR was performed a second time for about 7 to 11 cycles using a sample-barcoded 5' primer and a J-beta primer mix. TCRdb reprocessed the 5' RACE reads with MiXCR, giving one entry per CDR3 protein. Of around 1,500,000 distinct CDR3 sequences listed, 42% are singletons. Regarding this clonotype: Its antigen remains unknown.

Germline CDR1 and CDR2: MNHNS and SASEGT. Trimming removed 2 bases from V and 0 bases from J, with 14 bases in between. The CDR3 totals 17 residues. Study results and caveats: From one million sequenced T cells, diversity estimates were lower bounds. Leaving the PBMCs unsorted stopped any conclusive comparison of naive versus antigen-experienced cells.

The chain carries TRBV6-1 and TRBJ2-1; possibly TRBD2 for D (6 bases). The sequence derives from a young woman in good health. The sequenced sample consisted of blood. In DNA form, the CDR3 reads TGTGCCAGCAGTGAATGGAGGGAGATGAGCTCCTACAATGAGCAGTTCTTC. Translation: CASSEWREMSSYNEQFF.